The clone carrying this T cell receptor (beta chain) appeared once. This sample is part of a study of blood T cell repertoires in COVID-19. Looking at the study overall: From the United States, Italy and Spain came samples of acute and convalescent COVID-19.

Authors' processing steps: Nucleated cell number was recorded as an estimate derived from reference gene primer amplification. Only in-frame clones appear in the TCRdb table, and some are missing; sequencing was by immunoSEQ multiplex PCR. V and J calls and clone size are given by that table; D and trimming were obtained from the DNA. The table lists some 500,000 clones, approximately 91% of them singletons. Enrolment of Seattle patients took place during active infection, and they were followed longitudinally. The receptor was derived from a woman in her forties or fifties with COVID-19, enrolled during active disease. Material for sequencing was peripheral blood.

CDR3 in DNA: TGTGCCAGCAGTTACTCGGAGGGGGCAAGCGGGGAGCTGTTTTTT. Translating gives CASSYSEGASGELFF. The V gene is TRBV6-6, the J gene TRBJ2-2, with TRBD1 as a possible D gene (7 bases). This CDR3 contains 15 residues. CDR1 is MNHNY and CDR2 is SVGAGI in the germline V gene (reference sequence). V gave up 0 bases and J gave up 7 bases, with 12 bases separating them.